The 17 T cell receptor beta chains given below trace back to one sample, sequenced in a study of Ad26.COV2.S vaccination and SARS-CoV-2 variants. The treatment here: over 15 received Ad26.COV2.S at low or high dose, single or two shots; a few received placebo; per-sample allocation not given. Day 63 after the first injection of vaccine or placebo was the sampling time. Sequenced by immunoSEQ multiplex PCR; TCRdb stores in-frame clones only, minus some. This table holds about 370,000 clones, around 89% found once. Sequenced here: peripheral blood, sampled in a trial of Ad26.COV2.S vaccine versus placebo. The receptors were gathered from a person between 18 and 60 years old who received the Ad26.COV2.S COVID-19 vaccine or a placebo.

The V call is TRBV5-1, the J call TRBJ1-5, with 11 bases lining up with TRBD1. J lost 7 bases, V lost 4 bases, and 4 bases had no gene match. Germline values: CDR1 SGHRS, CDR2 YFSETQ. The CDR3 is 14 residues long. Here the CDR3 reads CASSEGTGGQPQHF. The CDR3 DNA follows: TGCGCCAGCAGCGAAGGGACAGGGGGACAGCCCCAGCATTTT.

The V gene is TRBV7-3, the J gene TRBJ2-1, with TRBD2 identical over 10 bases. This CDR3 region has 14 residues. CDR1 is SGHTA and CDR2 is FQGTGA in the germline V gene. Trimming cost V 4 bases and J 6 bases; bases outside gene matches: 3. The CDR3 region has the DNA TGTGCCAGCAGCTCTGGACTAGCGGCCAATGAGCAGTTCTTC. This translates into CASSSGLAANEQFF.

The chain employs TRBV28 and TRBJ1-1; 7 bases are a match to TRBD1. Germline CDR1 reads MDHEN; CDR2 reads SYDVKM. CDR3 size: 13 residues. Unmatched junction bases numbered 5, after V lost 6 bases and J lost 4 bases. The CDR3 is CASRKTGTTEAFF. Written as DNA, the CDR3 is TGTGCCAGCAGAAAGACAGGGACCACTGAAGCTTTCTTT. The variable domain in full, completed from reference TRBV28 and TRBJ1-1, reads DVKVTQSSRYLVKRTGEKVFLECVQDMDHENMFWYRQDPGLGLRLIYFSYDVKMKEKGDIPEGYSVSREKKERFSLILESASTNQTSMYLCASRKTGTTEAFFGQGTRLTVV.

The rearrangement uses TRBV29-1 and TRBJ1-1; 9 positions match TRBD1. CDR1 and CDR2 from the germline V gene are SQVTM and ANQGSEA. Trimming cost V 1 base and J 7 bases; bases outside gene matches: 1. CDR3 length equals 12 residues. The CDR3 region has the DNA TGCAGCGTTGAAGGACAGGGGGATGAAGCTTTCTTT. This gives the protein CSVEGQGDEAFF.

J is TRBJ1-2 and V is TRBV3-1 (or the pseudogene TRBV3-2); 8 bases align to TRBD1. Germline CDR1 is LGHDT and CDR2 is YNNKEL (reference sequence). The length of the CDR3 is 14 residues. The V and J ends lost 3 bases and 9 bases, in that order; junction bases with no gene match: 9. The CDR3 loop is CASSHRTGGISYTF. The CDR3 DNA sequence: TGTGCCAGCAGCCATCGTACAGGGGGTATTAGCTACACCTTC.

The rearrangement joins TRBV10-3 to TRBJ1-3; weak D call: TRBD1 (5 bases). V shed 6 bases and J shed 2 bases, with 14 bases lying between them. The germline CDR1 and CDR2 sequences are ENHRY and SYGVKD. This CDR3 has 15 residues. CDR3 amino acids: CAISDLGQTGNTIYF. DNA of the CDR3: TGTGCCATCAGCGACCTGGGGCAAACTGGAAACACCATATATTTT.

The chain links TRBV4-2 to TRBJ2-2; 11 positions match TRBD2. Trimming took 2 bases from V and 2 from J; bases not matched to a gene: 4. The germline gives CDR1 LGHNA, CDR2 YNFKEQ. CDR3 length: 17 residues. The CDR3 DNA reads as TGTGCCAGCAGCCAACTTAGCGGGAGGGTAAACACCGGGGAGCTGTTTTTT. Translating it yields CASSQLSGRVNTGELFF.

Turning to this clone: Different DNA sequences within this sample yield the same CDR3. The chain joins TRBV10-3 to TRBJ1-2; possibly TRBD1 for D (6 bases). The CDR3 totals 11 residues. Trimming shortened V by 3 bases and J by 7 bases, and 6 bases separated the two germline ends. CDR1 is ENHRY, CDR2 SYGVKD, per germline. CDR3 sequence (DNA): TGTGCCATCAGTGAAGGGGGTGGCTACACCTTC. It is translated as CAISEGGGYTF.

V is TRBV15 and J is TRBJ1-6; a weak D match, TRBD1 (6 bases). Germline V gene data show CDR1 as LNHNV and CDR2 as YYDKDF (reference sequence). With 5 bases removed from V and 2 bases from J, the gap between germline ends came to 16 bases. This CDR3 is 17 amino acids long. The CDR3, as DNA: TGTGCCACCAGCTCCCTGAACAGGGACGCCTATAATTCACCCCTCCACTTT. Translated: CATSSLNRDAYNSPLHF. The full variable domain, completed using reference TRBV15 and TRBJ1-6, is DAMVIQNPRYQVTQFGKPVTLSCSQTLNHNVMYWYQQKSSQAPKLLFHYYDKDFNNEADTPDNFQSRRPNTSFCFLDIRSPGLGDTAMYLCATSSLNRDAYNSPLHFGNGTRLTVT.

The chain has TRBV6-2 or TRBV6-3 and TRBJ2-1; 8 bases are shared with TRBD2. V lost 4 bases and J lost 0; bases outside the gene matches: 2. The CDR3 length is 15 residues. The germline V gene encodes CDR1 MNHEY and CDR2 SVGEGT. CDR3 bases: TGTGCCAGCAGTTTGAGCGGGAGCTCCTACAATGAGCAGTTCTTC. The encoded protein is CASSLSGSSYNEQFF.

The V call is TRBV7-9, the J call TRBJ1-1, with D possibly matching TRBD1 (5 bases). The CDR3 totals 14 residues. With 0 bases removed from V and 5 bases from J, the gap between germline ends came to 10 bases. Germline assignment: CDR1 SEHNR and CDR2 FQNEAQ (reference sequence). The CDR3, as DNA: TGTGCCAGCAGCTTAGCTCCAGGGTGGACTGAAGCTTTCTTT. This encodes CASSLAPGWTEAFF.

Here the CDR3 reads CAISEWQRGYNEQFF. The CDR3 DNA reads as TGTGCCATCAGTGAGTGGCAGCGGGGATACAATGAGCAGTTCTTC. The chain recombines TRBV10-3 with TRBJ2-1, with 7 bases aligning to TRBD2. After removal of 1 base from V and 4 bases from J, the junction contained 4 bases not matched to a gene. Germline CDR1 and CDR2: ENHRY and SYGVKD. CDR3 length: 15 residues.

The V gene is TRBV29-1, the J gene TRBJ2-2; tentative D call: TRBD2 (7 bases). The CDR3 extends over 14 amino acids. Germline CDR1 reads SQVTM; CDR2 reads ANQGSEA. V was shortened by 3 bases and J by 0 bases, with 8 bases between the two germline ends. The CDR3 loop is CSVDGGPNTGELFF. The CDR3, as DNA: TGCAGCGTTGACGGGGGGCCGAACACCGGGGAGCTGTTTTTT.

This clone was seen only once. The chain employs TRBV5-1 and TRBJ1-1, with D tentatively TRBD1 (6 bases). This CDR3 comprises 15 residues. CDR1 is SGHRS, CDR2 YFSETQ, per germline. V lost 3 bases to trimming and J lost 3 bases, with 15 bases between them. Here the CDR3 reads CASSSSRGADTEAFF. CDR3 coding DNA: TGCGCCAGCAGCTCCTCTCGGGGGGCGGACACTGAAGCTTTCTTT.

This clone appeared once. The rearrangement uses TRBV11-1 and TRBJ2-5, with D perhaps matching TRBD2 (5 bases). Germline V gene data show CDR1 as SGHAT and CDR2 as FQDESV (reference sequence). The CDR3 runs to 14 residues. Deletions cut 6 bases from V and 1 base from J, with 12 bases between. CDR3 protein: CASRARTLQETQYF. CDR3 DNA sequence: TGTGCCAGCAGAGCGAGGACTCTCCAAGAGACCCAGTACTTC. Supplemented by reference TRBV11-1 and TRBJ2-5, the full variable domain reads EAEVAQSPRYKITEKSQAVAFWCDPISGHATLYWYRQILGQGPELLVQFQDESVVDDSQLPKDRFSAERLKGVDSTLKIQPAELGDSAMYLCASRARTLQETQYFGPGTRLLVL.

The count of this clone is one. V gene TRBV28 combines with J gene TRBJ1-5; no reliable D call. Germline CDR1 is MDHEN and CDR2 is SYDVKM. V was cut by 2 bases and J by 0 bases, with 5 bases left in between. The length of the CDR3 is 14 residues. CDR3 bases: TGTGCCAGCAGTTTAAGGACTAGCAATCAGCCCCAGCATTTT. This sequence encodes CASSLRTSNQPQHF.

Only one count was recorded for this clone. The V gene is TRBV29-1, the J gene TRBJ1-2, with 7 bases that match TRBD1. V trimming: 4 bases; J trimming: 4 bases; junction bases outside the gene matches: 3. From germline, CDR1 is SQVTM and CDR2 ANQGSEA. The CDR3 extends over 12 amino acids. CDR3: CSVGGQAYGYTF. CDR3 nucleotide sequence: TGCAGCGTTGGAGGACAGGCCTATGGCTACACCTTC.